The TCR beta chain under discussion was sequenced for a study of blood T cells in healthy people across ages. The individuals who served as donors were healthy Caucasians living in Russia, aged about 6 to 100. A note on this clonotype: The antigen is not known.

A sample-barcoded 5' primer and a J-beta primer mix were used in a second PCR of roughly 7 to 12 cycles. Each CDR3 protein is one row after TCRdb ran MiXCR on the 5' RACE reads. Altogether approximately 730,000 distinct CDR3 sequences are present, around 46% being singletons, with the ten largest covering around 20%. The CDR3 extends over 14 amino acids. CDR1 SGHDN and CDR2 FVKESK come from the germline V gene. Study-wide results and caveats: Across samples, TCR beta diversity tracked strongly with naive T cell percentage.

The V call is TRBV14, the J call TRBJ2-4, with D possibly matching TRBD1 (6 bases). The last part of the DNA fits TRBJ2-7 better; the J call may be wrong. Sample: blood. The sequence was obtained from an older woman in good health. The CDR3, as DNA: TGTGCCAGCAGCCACGGGCTGACAGGTTACGAGCAGTACTTC. It yields the protein CASSHGLTGYEQYF.